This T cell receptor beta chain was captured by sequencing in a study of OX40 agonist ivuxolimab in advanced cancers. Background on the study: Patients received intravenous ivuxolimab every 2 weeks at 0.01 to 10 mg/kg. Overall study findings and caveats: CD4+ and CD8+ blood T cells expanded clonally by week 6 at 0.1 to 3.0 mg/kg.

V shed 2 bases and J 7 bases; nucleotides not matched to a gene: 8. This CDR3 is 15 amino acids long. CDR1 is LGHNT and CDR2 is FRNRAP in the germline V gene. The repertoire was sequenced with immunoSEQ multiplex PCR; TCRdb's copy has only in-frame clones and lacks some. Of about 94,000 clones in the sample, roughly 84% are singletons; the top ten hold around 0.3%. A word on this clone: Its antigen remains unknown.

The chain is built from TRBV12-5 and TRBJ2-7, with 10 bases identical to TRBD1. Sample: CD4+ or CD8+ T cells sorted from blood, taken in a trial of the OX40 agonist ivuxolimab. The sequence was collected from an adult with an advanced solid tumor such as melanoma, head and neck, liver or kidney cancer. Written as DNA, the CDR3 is TGTGCTAGTGGTTTGTCGACAGGGGGCCGGCTTGAGCAGTACTTC. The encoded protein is CASGLSTGGRLEQYF.